Listed below are T cell receptor beta chains from one sample, sequenced in a study of OX40 agonist ivuxolimab in advanced cancers. Here immunoSEQ multiplex PCR was the method, and the copy in TCRdb shows in-frame clones only, minus some. There are roughly 91,000 clones in the sample; about 90% occur only once, and under 0.8% lies in the top ten. The input for sequencing was CD4+ or CD8+ T cells sorted from blood, taken in a trial of the OX40 agonist ivuxolimab. The source is an adult with an advanced solid tumor such as melanoma, head and neck, liver or kidney cancer. CDR3s include the opening cysteine and the closing phenylalanine or tryptophan. The D gene is left open where the match is weak. A clone size is listed for some rows: how often the clone was seen (once, few, many), or a class if it is expanded.

j_call d_call v_call clone_size cdr3_nt cdr3_aa
TRBJ1-1 . TRBV19 once TGTGCCAGTAGTCTGACAGTGAACACTGAAGCTTTCTTT CASSLTVNTEAFF
TRBJ1-2 . TRBV7-2 . TGTGCCAGCAGCTTAGATAGGGCAGTTGGCTACACCTTC CASSLDRAVGYTF
TRBJ1-2 . TRBV4-3 . TGCGCCAGCAGCCAAGATCCGGGGGCCCACTATGGCTACACCTTC CASSQDPGAHYGYTF
TRBJ2-1 . TRBV30 . TGTGCCTGGAGTGACGCAAGTGAGCAGTTCTTC CAWSDASEQFF
TRBJ1-6 . TRBV6-6 . TGTGCCAGCAGTTCGGAACTGACAGGAGGGAATTCACCCCTCCACTTT CASSSELTGGNSPLHF
TRBJ1-1 . TRBV6-1 . TGTGCCAGCAGTGAAATGGGCCAGAACACTGAAGCTTTCTTT CASSEMGQNTEAFF
TRBJ2-1 TRBD2 TRBV7-2 once TGTGCCAGCAGCTCAATAGCGGGGGGCCGCAATGAGCAGTTCTTC CASSSIAGGRNEQFF
TRBJ2-5 TRBD1 TRBV7-2 . TGTGCCAGCAGCTACAGGGGGTCGGAGACCCAGTACTTC CASSYRGSETQYF
TRBJ2-7 TRBD1 TRBV30 . TGTGCCTGGGGGCCTAGGGACAGGGGGAGATACGAGCAGTACTTC CAWGPRDRGRYEQYF
TRBJ1-4 TRBD1 TRBV6-5 once TGTGCCACGACCACAGGGGGGACGGAAAAACTGTTTTTT CATTTGGTEKLFF
TRBJ1-1 . TRBV28 . TGTGCCAGCAGTTTATATGGCAGCTTGAACACTGAAGCTTTCTTT CASSLYGSLNTEAFF
TRBJ2-5 TRBD2 TRBV2 . TGTGCCAGCAGAGTTTACGGGGGGGGACTTCAAGAGACCCAGTACTTC CASRVYGGGLQETQYF
TRBJ1-2 . TRBV28 . TGTGCCAGCAGTTTAGTAGGGCTCATCGACTATGGCTACACCTTC CASSLVGLIDYGYTF
TRBJ1-3 . TRBV10-3 . TGTGCCATCAGTCCAGGAGGTTCCTCTGGAAACACCATATATTTT CAISPGGSSGNTIYF
TRBJ1-2 TRBD1 TRBV30 . TGTGCCTGGACTTTCCGGACAGGGGCGTTCTACACCTTC CAWTFRTGAFYTF
TRBJ2-7 . TRBV5-4 . TGTGCCAGCAGCTTCGGGACCGCCGCCGAGCAGTACTTC CASSFGTAAEQYF
TRBJ2-5 . TRBV5-1 . TGCGCCAGCAGCTTGGCGCCCAGGGGATCATACGAGACCCAGTACTTC CASSLAPRGSYETQYF
TRBJ1-6 . TRBV30 . TGTGCCTGGAAGTCCGGGCGGACCTATAATTCACCCCTCCACTTT CAWKSGRTYNSPLHF
TRBJ1-6 . TRBV7-3 few TGTGCCAGCAGCTTACGGGTGATTTCACCCCTCCACTTT CASSLRVISPLHF
TRBJ1-5 TRBD1 TRBV28 few TGTGCCAGCACCAGGACAGGGGGCCGCAATCAGCCCCAGCATTTT CASTRTGGRNQPQHF
TRBJ2-2 . TRBV19 . TGTGCCAGTACCGCGGGGGCGTCAAACACCGGGGAGCTGTTTTTT CASTAGASNTGELFF
TRBJ2-7 TRBD1 TRBV5-1 few TGCGCCAGCAGCCCCATCCCGGGACAGACCTACGAGCAGTACTTC CASSPIPGQTYEQYF
TRBJ2-1 TRBD1 TRBV10-1 . TGCGCCAGCAGTCAAGGACAGGGCTTTGAGCAGTTCTTC CASSQGQGFEQFF
TRBJ1-1 . TRBV5-1 . TGCGCCAGCAGCTTAACAGGGTGGGTGAACACTGAAGCTTTCTTT CASSLTGWVNTEAFF
TRBJ2-5 . TRBV5-1 once TGCGCCAGCAGCGGCATGTCTGGGGAACAAGAGACCCAGTACTTC CASSGMSGEQETQYF
TRBJ2-5 TRBD1 TRBV9 . TGTGCCAGCAGCGCCTCAAGGACAGGGGTAGAGACCCAGTACTTC CASSASRTGVETQYF
TRBJ1-5 . TRBV27 . TGTGCCAGCAGTTTAGGAGGTTATAGCAATCAGCCCCAGCATTTT CASSLGGYSNQPQHF
TRBJ2-2 . TRBV7-2 . TGTGCCAGCAGCTTAGGGCTAGCAACCGGGGAGCTGTTTTTT CASSLGLATGELFF
TRBJ1-2 TRBD1 TRBV5-1 . TGCGCCAGCAGGGGACAGGGGGCAAGCTACACCTTC CASRGQGASYTF
TRBJ1-5 TRBD1 TRBV4-1 . TGCGCCAGCAGCCCACGTCAGGGGGCCTATCAGCCCCAGCATTTT CASSPRQGAYQPQHF
TRBJ2-6 . TRBV7-3 . TGTGCCAGCAGCCCGAGGGGCTCTGGGGCCAACGTCCTGACTTTC CASSPRGSGANVLTF
TRBJ2-2 . TRBV11-3 few TGTGCCAGCAGCTCCAGGTCGGCCGGGGAGCTGTTTTTT CASSSRSAGELFF
TRBJ1-5 . TRBV27 . TGTGCCAGCGCCCTCGAGGGTCCGTCTTATCAGCCCCAGCATTTT CASALEGPSYQPQHF
TRBJ1-1 TRBD1 TRBV7-6 . TGTGCCAGCAGCTTAGAGTCAGGGGGCACTGAAGCTTTCTTT CASSLESGGTEAFF
TRBJ1-2 . TRBV29-1 . TGCAGCGTTGAAGACGAGGGCAGTCCTAACTATGGCTACACCTTC CSVEDEGSPNYGYTF
TRBJ2-3 . TRBV30 . TGTGCCTGGTCCCGAGGCACAGATACGCAGTATTTT CAWSRGTDTQYF
TRBJ1-2 . TRBV5-6 . TGTGCCAGCAGCGGACGGACACGGTATGGCTACACCTTC CASSGRTRYGYTF
TRBJ2-3 TRBD1 TRBV9 . TGTGCCAGCAGCGTGAGGGGGCAGTGGAGAGATACGCAGTATTTT CASSVRGQWRDTQYF
TRBJ2-7 TRBD2 TRBV5-4 once TGTGCCAGCAGAAAAGCGGGGGGCGCCTACGAGCAGTACTTC CASRKAGGAYEQYF
TRBJ2-7 TRBD1 TRBV6-1 . TGTGCCAGCAGGTCGGGGACAGGCCTTTACGAGCAGTACTTC CASRSGTGLYEQYF
TRBJ2-7 . TRBV6-5 . TGTGCCAGCAGTTTCCGGGACCCGAGCTCCTACGAGCAGTACTTC CASSFRDPSSYEQYF
TRBJ1-3 . TRBV5-1 . TGCGCCAGCAGCTTGGGAGGCCCAGGGGCTGGAAACACCATATATTTT CASSLGGPGAGNTIYF
TRBJ2-7 . TRBV25-1 . TGTGCCAGCAGTGACACGGGTCTGGGGTTCTACGAGCAGTACTTC CASSDTGLGFYEQYF
TRBJ2-7 . TRBV29-1 . TGCAGCGTTGAATCGATTAACGGGTACGAGCAGTACTTC CSVESINGYEQYF
TRBJ2-7 . TRBV9 few TGTGCCAGCAGCGTAGGGACGGCCGGTGAATACGAGCAGTACTTC CASSVGTAGEYEQYF
TRBJ2-3 . TRBV10-3 . TGTGCCATCAGTGGAGGTGACGCGCAGTATTTT CAISGGDAQYF
TRBJ2-7 TRBD2 TRBV28 . TGTGCCAGCACGGGGGGCTACGAGCAGTACTTC CASTGGYEQYF
TRBJ2-7 . TRBV4-2 . TGTGCCAGCAGCCAAGACTTAAGGGGCTACGAGCAGTACTTC CASSQDLRGYEQYF
TRBJ1-2 . TRBV19 . TGTGCCAGTAGTTACCAAAGTCGGGACGGCTACACCTTC CASSYQSRDGYTF
TRBJ2-7 . TRBV29-1 . TGCAGCGTTGTTAAACAATACGAGCAGTACTTC CSVVKQYEQYF
TRBJ2-1 TRBD2 TRBV25-1 . TGTGCCAGCAGTGACATAGCGGGGGAATACAATGAGCAGTTCTTC CASSDIAGEYNEQFF
TRBJ1-5 . TRBV7-8 few TGTGCCAGCAGCTTAGCAGTGTGGGGCAATCAGCCCCAGCATTTT CASSLAVWGNQPQHF
TRBJ2-2 . TRBV6-5 . TGTGCCAGCAGGCCCGCAGGGGCGACCGGGGAGCTGTTTTTT CASRPAGATGELFF
TRBJ1-6 . TRBV7-2 . TGTGCCAGCAGCTTAGGGGCAGGGGTTACCTATAATTCACCCCTCCACTTT CASSLGAGVTYNSPLHF
TRBJ2-7 TRBD1 TRBV18 . TGTGCCAGCGCACAGGGGGTCAGTTACGAGCAGTACTTC CASAQGVSYEQYF
TRBJ2-5 TRBD2 TRBV9 . TGTGCCCGCAGCGGGGGAAATAGCGGGGGCCTACAAGAGACCCAGTACTTC CARSGGNSGGLQETQYF
TRBJ1-2 TRBD1 TRBV7-2 . TGTGCCAGCAGCTTAGGACAGGGGAGGGGCTATGGCTACACCTTC CASSLGQGRGYGYTF
TRBJ1-3 . TRBV6-6 . TGTGCCAGCACCACGACAGGTACTACTGGAAACACCATATATTTT CASTTTGTTGNTIYF